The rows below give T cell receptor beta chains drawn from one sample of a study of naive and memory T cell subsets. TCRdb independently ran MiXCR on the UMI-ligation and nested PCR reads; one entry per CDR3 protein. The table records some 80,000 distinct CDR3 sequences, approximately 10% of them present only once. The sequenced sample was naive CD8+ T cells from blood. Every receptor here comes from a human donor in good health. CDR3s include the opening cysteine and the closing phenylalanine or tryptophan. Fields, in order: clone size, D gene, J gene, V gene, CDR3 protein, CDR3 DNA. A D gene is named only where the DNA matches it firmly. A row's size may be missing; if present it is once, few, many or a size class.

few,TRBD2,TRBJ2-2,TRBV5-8,CASSGRRGSNTGELFF,TGTGCCAGCAGCGGCCGGCGGGGGTCGAACACCGGGGAGCTGTTTTTT
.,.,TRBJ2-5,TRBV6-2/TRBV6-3,CASSYQAGQETQYF,TGTGCCAGCAGTTACCAGGCTGGCCAAGAGACCCAGTACTTC
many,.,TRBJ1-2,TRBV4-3,CASSQVRGSWDGYTF,TGCGCCAGCAGCCAAGTGAGGGGGAGCTGGGATGGCTACACCTTC
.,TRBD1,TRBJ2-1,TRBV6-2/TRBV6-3,CASSYRRTGEPYNEQFF,TGTGCCAGCAGTTACAGACGGACAGGGGAGCCCTACAATGAGCAGTTCTTC
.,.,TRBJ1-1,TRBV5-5,CASSRITEMNTEAFF,TGTGCCAGCAGCCGGATCACAGAGATGAACACTGAAGCTTTCTTT
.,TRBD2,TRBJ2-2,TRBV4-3,CASSQERLAGAGAGELFF,TGCGCCAGCAGCCAAGAAAGACTAGCGGGAGCTGGAGCCGGGGAGCTGTTTTTT
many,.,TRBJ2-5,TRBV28,CASSFTGAWEETQYF,TGTGCCAGCAGTTTTACGGGGGCCTGGGAAGAGACCCAGTACTTC
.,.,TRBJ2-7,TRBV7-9,CASSSPAGSGSYEQYF,TGTGCCAGCAGCTCACCCGCGGGCAGCGGCTCCTACGAGCAGTACTTC
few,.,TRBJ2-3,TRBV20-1,CSARDDYRDFTDTQYF,TGCAGTGCTAGAGACGACTACCGGGACTTCACAGATACGCAGTATTTT
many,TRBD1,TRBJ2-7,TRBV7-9,CASSYPVGGTDPTDYEQYF,TGTGCCAGCAGTTATCCCGTCGGTGGGACAGATCCTACCGACTACGAGCAGTACTTC
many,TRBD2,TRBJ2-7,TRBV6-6,CASSFSASGQYEQYF,TGTGCCAGCAGCTTCTCCGCTAGCGGGCAGTACGAGCAGTACTTC
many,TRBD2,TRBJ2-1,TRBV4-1,CASSQGLADEQFF,TGCGCCAGCAGCCAGGGACTAGCGGATGAGCAGTTCTTC
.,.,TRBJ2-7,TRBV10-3,CAISVTIYEQYF,TGTGCCATCAGTGTGACAATATACGAGCAGTACTTC
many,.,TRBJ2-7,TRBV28,CASSFLPSDYEQYF,TGTGCCAGCAGTTTCCTTCCTAGCGACTACGAGCAGTACTTC
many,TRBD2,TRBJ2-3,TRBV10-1,CASSDLAGDQRDTQYF,TGCGCCAGCAGTGATTTAGCGGGAGACCAGAGGGATACGCAGTATTTT
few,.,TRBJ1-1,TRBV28,CASSFGTGMNTEAFF,TGTGCCAGCAGTTTTGGGACGGGAATGAACACTGAAGCTTTCTTT
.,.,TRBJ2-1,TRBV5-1,CASSLAGLSYNEQFF,TGCGCCAGCAGCTTGGCCGGCCTGTCCTACAATGAGCAGTTCTTC
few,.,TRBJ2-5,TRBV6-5,CASSYNSQETQYF,TGTGCCAGCAGTTACAACAGCCAAGAGACCCAGTACTTC
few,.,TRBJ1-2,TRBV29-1,CSVEDRDHPSIYGYTF,TGCAGCGTTGAAGACAGGGACCACCCTAGTATTTATGGCTACACCTTC
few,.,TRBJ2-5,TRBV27,CASSLSAGPRPETQYF,TGTGCCAGCAGTTTATCAGCGGGCCCGCGACCGGAGACCCAGTACTTC
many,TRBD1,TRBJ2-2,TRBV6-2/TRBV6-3,CAIFGTGSTGELFF,TGTGCCATTTTCGGGACAGGGTCCACCGGGGAGCTGTTTTTT
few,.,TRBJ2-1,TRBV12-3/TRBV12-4,CASSLDRAVRVFDEQFF,TGTGCCAGCAGTTTAGATCGCGCGGTTCGGGTTTTTGATGAGCAGTTCTTC
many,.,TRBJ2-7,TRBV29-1,CSTWTENSYEQYF,TGCAGCACCTGGACAGAAAACTCCTACGAGCAGTACTTC
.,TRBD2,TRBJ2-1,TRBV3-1,CASSQGLAAFRNEQFF,TGTGCCAGCAGCCAAGGACTAGCGGCTTTTAGGAATGAGCAGTTCTTC
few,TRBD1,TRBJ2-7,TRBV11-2,CASSLLRGTGKILLIYEQYF,TGTGCCAGCAGCTTACTCCGCGGGACAGGAAAAATCCTCCTGATTTACGAGCAGTACTTC
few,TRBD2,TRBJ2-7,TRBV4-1,CASSQAGTSSYEQYF,TGCGCCAGCAGCCAAGCGGGGACTAGCTCCTACGAGCAGTACTTC
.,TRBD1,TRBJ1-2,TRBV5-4,CASSLDGSTGNNYGYTF,TGTGCCAGCAGCTTGGACGGATCGACAGGGAACAACTATGGCTACACCTTC
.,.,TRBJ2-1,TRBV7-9,CASSPVGTVYNEQFF,TGTGCCAGCAGCCCGGTGGGGACTGTCTACAATGAGCAGTTCTTC